This T cell receptor (beta chain) is drawn from a study of cytomegalovirus exposure and HLA in healthy donors. Findings of the study overall: Earlier analysis looked at TCR beta V segments, and most were productive about 87% or about 30% of the time.

The germline V and J ends were trimmed by 7 bases and 4 bases, with 13 bases remaining between them. Per germline, CDR1 LNHDA and CDR2 SQIVND (reference sequence). This CDR3 region has 13 residues. About this clone: Its target is unknown.

The PCR employed 60 Vbeta primers together with 13 Jbeta primers. The authors' processing: A follow-up analysis tallied tens of millions of unique TCR beta chains, approximately 10 million shared. Assay used: immunoSEQ multiplex PCR; TCRdb lists only in-frame clones, some missing. V and J calls and clone size are given by that table; D and trimming were obtained from the DNA. The top ten clones hold roughly 4% of a sample with 95,000 to 150,000 clones, more than 65% of them seen once. The sequence was collected from a man in his late teens or twenties in good health and CMV-seropositive. Input material: PBMCs. V is TRBV19 and J is TRBJ1-1; a possible D gene is TRBD1 (6 bases). CDR3 in DNA: TGTGCCAGTACCCTGGGGGCCGCCACTGAAGCTTTCTTT. Translation: CASTLGAATEAFF.